This T cell receptor beta chain came from a study of blood T cell repertoires in COVID-19 (dated by TCRdb to 2020 to 2022). The study in broad terms: Samples covering the acute and convalescent phases of COVID-19 were provided by collaborators in the United States, Italy and Spain. The prospective study material was composed of cDNA or gDNA derived from T cells, B-cell-depleted T cells, or PBMCs. The dataset comprised deeply sampled blood TCRbeta repertoires from subjects exposed to, actively infected with, or recovered from COVID-19. The repertoires were released in a freely available public database meant as a resource for research on the immune response to SARS-CoV-2. Samples were obtained from the ongoing ImmuneRACE study (first 160 participants) and from roughly 1,300 subjects provided by 6 global collaborators. Nearly every sample came with metadata listing a de-identified subject ID, COVID-19 status, age in years and sex. HLA class I and class II types, where available, came from metadata supplied by the sample provider rather than from assay-based typing.

For this clone: The clone's antigen remains unknown. No base quality values were provided; no much bigger clone lies one nucleotide off.

Its CDR3 holds 16 amino acids, cysteine through phenylalanine. Only the CDR3 DNA is retained, 48 bases long and in frame from the first base. Taken from the germline V gene (reference sequence), the CDR1 and CDR2 loops are LNHDA and SQIVND. For this chain, trimming is 6 bases at the V end and 2 bases at the J end, and the number of junction bases without a gene match is 10. Beyond this particular receptor, the publication reports: The amount of clinical and demographic metadata varied by source and participant and was provided uncurated.

Participants in the prospective study were aged roughly 18 to 100 years, lived in some 24 United States geographic areas, and enrolled through a virtual design. In the prospective study, cohorts were assigned on the basis of participant-reported clinical history obtained from a screening survey and a study questionnaire. Recovered participants in ImmuneRACE Cohort 3 were defined by two consecutive negative NP/OP PCR tests, clearance by a healthcare professional, or resolution of symptoms. Each participant in the prospective study had whole blood, serum and a nasopharyngeal or oropharyngeal swab collected by mobile phlebotomists. Over an approximately 2-month period, participants in the prospective study had the option of providing additional blood draws and questionnaires. Before DNA extraction, prospective study blood samples were shipped either frozen or at room temperature. TCRbeta CDR3 regions were amplified from genomic DNA by means of the immunoSEQ Assay, a bias-controlled multiplex PCR. The study's processing was this. The number of nucleated cells in each sample was estimated from the amplification of reference gene primers within the assay. To quantify the absolute abundance of each unique TCRbeta CDR3 rearrangement, sequence reads were collapsed and filtered. For each sample, productive Simpson clonality was calculated by taking the square root of Simpson's diversity index across productive rearrangements. The table comes from immuneACCESS by way of TCRdb, which keeps in-frame sequences with V and J called. Part of the clones is missing from these tables; in studies checked, under half for an unresolved V gene and the rest for unknown reasons. V and J calls and clone size are copied from that table; D and trimming were computed from the DNA. The sample table records roughly 280,000 clones; about 87% of these occur just once. About 3% of the sample comes from the top ten.

The sequencing sample was made of PBMCs or T cells enriched from blood (not recorded which). The chain is encoded by TRBV19 joined to TRBJ2-3, with 8 middle bases fitting TRBD2. The sequence was obtained from a woman aged 45-59 years who had recovered from COVID-19. The CDR3 is CASRPVSGVATDTQYF. The DNA sequence follows: TGTGCCAGTAGACCCGTTAGCGGGGTTGCCACAGATACGCAGTATTTT.